The 18 T cell receptor beta chains below all came from one sample that was sequenced in a study of blood T cells in healthy people across ages. Primers used in a second PCR of about 6 to 11 cycles were a sample-barcoded 5' primer and a J-beta primer mix. TCRdb analysed the 5' RACE reads with MiXCR anew, one entry per CDR3 protein. Among over 1,200,000 distinct CDR3 sequences listed, around 59% were seen once. Sequenced: blood. Every receptor here comes from a man aged 18 to 29 in good health.

V and J are TRBV3-1 and TRBJ2-2; TRBD2 is a possible D gene (5 bases). The length of the CDR3 is 13 residues. The germline V gene has CDR1 LGHDT and CDR2 YNNKEL (reference sequence). V gave up 7 bases and J gave up 6 bases, with 12 bases separating them. Written as DNA, the CDR3 is TGTGCCAGCACCCCCGGACTCTCCGGGGAGCTGTTTTTT. This translates into CASTPGLSGELFF.

The chain links TRBV28 to TRBJ2-3; the D is unclear. This CDR3 has 14 residues. CDR1 is MDHEN, CDR2 SYDVKM, per germline. Trimming took off 2 bases at V and 5 bases at J, with 11 bases between the two ends. Written as DNA, the CDR3 is TGTGCCAGCAGTTTAAGATTCGTAGGAGATACGCAGTATTTT. The encoded protein is CASSLRFVGDTQYF.

The chain carries TRBV5-1 and TRBJ2-7; no clear D. The J call is uncertain, as TRBJ2-1 better fits the DNA end. There are 12 residues in the CDR3. Germline V lookup: CDR1 SGHRS, CDR2 YFSETQ. In DNA, the CDR3 is TGCGCCAGCAGCGATCCCCTAAATGAGCAGTTCTTC. Translating it yields CASSDPLNEQFF.

V and J are TRBV7-2 and TRBJ1-2, with D tentatively TRBD1 (5 bases). The CDR3 runs 15 residues. Germline values: CDR1 SGHTA, CDR2 FQGNSA. V lost 3 bases to trimming and J lost 8 bases, with 19 bases between them. The CDR3 here is CASSLGARGVGGYTF. CDR3 coding DNA: TGTGCCAGCAGCTTGGGTGCACGGGGGGTGGGCGGCTACACCTTC.

The V call is TRBV2, the J call TRBJ2-7; the D gene is possibly TRBD2 (6 bases). Germline V gives CDR1 SNHLY, CDR2 FYNNEI. V gave up 10 bases and J gave up 6 bases, with 19 bases separating them. The CDR3 is made up of 13 amino acids. The CDR3 loop reads CATFSSAWAEQYF. In DNA form, the CDR3 reads TGTGCCACCTTCTCTAGCGCGTGGGCCGAGCAGTACTTC.

The table lists this clonotype with a few counts. The chain uses TRBV6-6 and TRBJ2-7, with 8 bases aligning to TRBD1. The germline V gene has CDR1 MNHNY and CDR2 SVGAGI (reference sequence). Unmatched junction bases numbered 6, after V lost 5 bases and J lost 9 bases. This CDR3 is built from 12 residues. The CDR3 DNA reads TGTGCCAGCAGTACTCGACAGGGGATGCAGTACTTC. Translating it yields CASSTRQGMQYF.

The J gene is TRBJ2-7, the V gene TRBV2; TRBD1 matches 8 bases. This CDR3 is 15 amino acids long. The V segment lost 1 base and the J segment 7 bases; nucleotides outside the gene matches: 9. Germline V gene sequence: CDR1 SNHLY, CDR2 FYNNEI. The CDR3 loop reads CASSEGTGIVYEQYF. CDR3 DNA: TGTGCCAGCAGTGAAGGGACAGGGATCGTTTATGAGCAGTACTTC.

This clonotype was observed a few times. The gene calls are TRBV12-3 or TRBV12-4 and TRBJ2-4, with TRBD1 matching over 7 bases. With V trimmed by 3 bases and J by 13 bases, 9 bases remained unmatched. This CDR3 contains 13 residues. In nucleotides, the CDR3 is TGTGCCAGCAGTTTTGAGGGGGCTAGTGAGCAGTACTTC. Translating gives CASSFEGASEQYF.

This clonotype was seen a few times. The chain is built from TRBV6-6 and TRBJ2-3; no definite D call. The germline gives CDR1 MNHNY, CDR2 SVGAGI (reference sequence). This CDR3 is 11 amino acids long. The V end was cut by 7 bases, the J end by 3 bases, with 5 bases between. The CDR3 DNA follows: TGTGCCAGCAAAGTTACAGATACGCAGTATTTT. Its protein is CASKVTDTQYF.

This clonotype was seen a single time. V is TRBV28 and J is TRBJ1-2; no definite D call. The CDR3 extends over 13 amino acids. The V gene's germline CDR1 is MDHEN and CDR2 SYDVKM. The V end lost 6 bases, the J end lost 8 bases, and 16 bases lay between the germline ends. The CDR3, as DNA: TGTGCCAGCAGCGGGCCGCGAGGGTGGGGCTACACCTTC. This sequence encodes CASSGPRGWGYTF.

The sample holds one count of this clonotype. The V call is TRBV4-2, the J call TRBJ2-5; D unclear. Gene TRBJ2-7 matches the end of the DNA better, so the J call may be wrong. Germline V gene lookup returns CDR1 LGHNA and CDR2 YNFKEQ. The CDR3 extends over 12 amino acids. This CDR3 is CASSQRSREQYF. The CDR3 DNA follows: TGTGCCAGCAGCCAACGGTCTCGCGAGCAGTACTTC.

The chain joins TRBV4-2 to TRBJ2-4, with D uncertain. The J call may be incorrect, as the DNA end agrees better with TRBJ2-7. CDR3 size: 13 residues. Germline values: CDR1 LGHNA, CDR2 YNFKEQ. The CDR3 sequence is CASSQSSISEQYF. CDR3 bases: TGTGCCAGCAGCCAAAGTAGTATCAGCGAGCAGTACTTC.

The rearrangement links TRBV21-1 to TRBJ1-2; the DNA was not used to check the table's D call, TRBD1. TRBV21-1 is an annotated pseudogene. This CDR3 has 15 amino acids. The CDR3 is CASSKGTPRDYGYTF. The CDR3 DNA is TGTGCCAGCAGCAAAGGGACCCCTAGGGACTATGGCTACACCTTC.

The chain couples TRBV7-9 to TRBJ2-7; 9 bases are shared with TRBD1. Trimming removed 5 bases from V and 6 bases from J; junction bases left unmatched: 8. Germline CDR1 and CDR2: SEHNR and FQNEAQ (reference sequence). The CDR3 sequence is 14 residues long. The CDR3 region is CASSLSLTGGEQYF. CDR3 bases: TGTGCCAGCAGCCTTAGTCTGACAGGGGGCGAGCAGTACTTC.

This clonotype was seen more than once but under ten times. The rearrangement joins TRBV6-6 to TRBJ1-2, with 7 bases fitting TRBD1. The ends lost 5 bases at V and 7 bases at J; junction bases unmatched: 7. The CDR3 length is 13 residues. Germline V gives CDR1 MNHNY, CDR2 SVGAGI (reference sequence). The chain's CDR3 is CASSPGGLGGYTF. CDR3 sequence (DNA): TGTGCCAGCAGTCCAGGGGGATTGGGTGGCTACACCTTC.

Concerning this clonotype: Its ends do not fully match the called genes, so a read error is possible. The chain joins TRBV27 to TRBJ2-5, with TRBD2 identical over 7 bases. Looked up from germline, CDR1 is MNHEY and CDR2 is SMNVEV (reference sequence). The CDR3 has 15 residues. The DNA for the CDR3 is TGTGCCAGCAGTACCACTTTCGCGGGGGAAGAGACCCGGTACTTC. It is translated as CASSTTFAGEETRYF.

There are a few counts of this clonotype. The chain carries TRBV27 and TRBJ1-1; TRBD1 might be the D (5 bases). The CDR3 consists of 16 residues. Germline values: CDR1 MNHEY, CDR2 SMNVEV (reference sequence). V was trimmed by 4 bases and J by 6 bases, leaving 21 bases between them. The CDR3 nucleotides are TGTGCCAGCAGTTCGGAGAGTATCCACCTAGGGGCTGAAGCTTTCTTT. Encoded protein: CASSSESIHLGAEAFF.

This clonotype was recorded a few times. The chain employs TRBV29-1 and TRBJ1-4; perhaps TRBD1 as D (6 bases). There are 12 residues in the CDR3. The V gene lost 3 bases and the J gene lost 7 bases, with 9 bases spanning the gap. CDR1 is SQVTM and CDR2 is ANQGSEA in the germline V gene. CDR3 sequence reads: CSVDTGSEKLFF. The DNA for the CDR3 is TGCAGCGTTGATACAGGGTCTGAAAAACTGTTTTTT. Using reference TRBV29-1 and TRBJ1-4 for the parts outside the CDR3, the full variable domain is SAVISQKPSRDICQRGTSLTIQCQVDSQVTMMFWYRQQPGQSLTLIATANQGSEATYESGFVIDKFPISRPNLTFSTLTVSNMSPEDSSIYLCSVDTGSEKLFFGSGTQLSVL.